This TCR beta chain was identified in a study of cytomegalovirus exposure and HLA in healthy donors. The wider study: Ancestry clustering placed around four fifths of over 300 genotyped donors in the Caucasian-associated cluster.

Both 60 Vbeta primers and 13 Jbeta primers went into the PCR. TCRdb's copy holds only in-frame clones and misses some; the assay was immunoSEQ multiplex PCR. The sample lists 120,000 to 150,000 clones; roughly 76% were seen once. The germline CDR1 and CDR2 sequences are LNHDA and SQIVND (reference sequence). With 1 base removed from V and 6 bases from J, the gap between germline ends came to 12 bases. This CDR3 spans 14 amino acids. Sequencing input: PBMCs. This sequence joins TRBV19 and TRBJ1-1; D is ambiguous. This TCR was sampled from a female donor in good health and CMV-seronegative. The CDR3 spells CASSIGAGFAEAFF. The CDR3 coding sequence is TGTGCCAGTAGTATAGGCGCGGGATTCGCTGAAGCTTTCTTT.